What follows is one T cell receptor (beta chain) and its context. After removal of 5 bases from V and 6 bases from J, the junction contained 9 bases not matched to a gene. The CDR3 has 14 residues. The germline CDR1 and CDR2 sequences are LNHDA and SQIVND (reference sequence). This record comes from a study of control samples from healthy donors and cancer patients. Sequencing used immunoSEQ multiplex PCR; TCRdb keeps in-frame clones, though not all of them. The sample includes over 200,000 clones, approximately 80% seen only once; the top ten take about 14%. The origin of this receptor is a woman aged 60-75 years with lung cancer. The chain joins TRBV19 to TRBJ2-7; TRBD1 matches 8 bases. The source material was PBMCs. The chain's CDR3 is CASSLQGAGSEQYF. Written as DNA, the CDR3 is TGTGCCAGTAGTCTCCAGGGGGCGGGTTCCGAGCAGTACTTC.